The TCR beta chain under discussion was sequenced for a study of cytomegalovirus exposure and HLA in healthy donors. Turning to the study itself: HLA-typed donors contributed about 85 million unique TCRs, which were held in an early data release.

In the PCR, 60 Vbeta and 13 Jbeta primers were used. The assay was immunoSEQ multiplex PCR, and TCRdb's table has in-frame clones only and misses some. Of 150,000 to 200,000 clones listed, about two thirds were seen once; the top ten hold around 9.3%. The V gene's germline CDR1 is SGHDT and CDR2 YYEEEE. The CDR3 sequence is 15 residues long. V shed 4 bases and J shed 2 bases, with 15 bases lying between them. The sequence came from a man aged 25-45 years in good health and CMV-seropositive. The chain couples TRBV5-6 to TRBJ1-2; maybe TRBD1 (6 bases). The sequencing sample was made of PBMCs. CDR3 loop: CASSPEIGQNYGYTF. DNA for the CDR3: TGTGCCAGCAGCCCGGAGATCGGACAGAACTATGGCTACACCTTC.